This TCR beta chain was observed in a study of blood T cell repertoires in COVID-19. Study-level information: From T cells, B-cell-depleted T cells, or PBMCs came the material, which was cDNA or gDNA.

There are many counts of this clone. Sequenced by immunoSEQ multiplex PCR; TCRdb stores in-frame clones only, minus some. Counted here are around 300,000 clones, approximately 87% occurring once; the ten biggest clones make up over 4%. Cohorts were based on clinical histories the participants reported. The material sequenced was PBMCs or T cells enriched from blood (not recorded which). This clonotype originated in a woman in her thirties who had recovered from COVID-19.

Here the CDR3 DNA reads TGTGCCAGCAGTGAGGCTAGCGGGGGGGTGAACACCGGGGAGCTGTTTTTT. Translating gives CASSEASGGVNTGELFF. V is TRBV9 and J is TRBJ2-2; 12 nucleotides line up with TRBD2. The CDR3 contains 17 residues. Germline CDR1 SGDLS, CDR2 YYNGEE. J gave up 1 base and V 5 bases, and 6 bases lay outside the gene matches.